The sequence of this T cell receptor (beta chain) was determined in a study of B cell selection in AIRE deficiency. Study-wide findings and caveats: With only TCRbeta sequenced, roughly 37% of shared healthy Treg sequences overlapped Tconv. CDR3s were shorter in shared Treg sequences, reflecting few non-templated nucleotide insertions. Healthy donors alone shared more than 30% of 3,300 or so Treg sequences; patients alone 9% to 9.5%. About 30.6% of healthy-donor shared Treg TCRbeta sequences appeared in patient Tconv cells.

Generated by immunoSEQ multiplex PCR, the TCRdb table keeps only in-frame clones and is missing some. The table includes about 23,000 clones, 97% detected once. J gave up 8 bases and V 4 bases, and 10 bases lay outside the gene matches. CDR1 and CDR2 from the germline V gene are GTSNPN and SVGIG (reference sequence). The CDR3 consists of 14 residues. Concerning this clone: The antigen is not known.

The sorted conventional CD4 T cells were gated as CD4+CD127+. This rearrangement joins TRBV30 to TRBJ1-2; 10 bases agree with TRBD1. The receptor's source is a human donor with AIRE deficiency. Sample: conventional CD4+ T cells sorted from PBMCs. The CDR3 DNA sequence: TGTGCCTGGATCCGGGACAGGGGCCGGGAGGGCTACACCTTC. Amino acid sequence: CAWIRDRGREGYTF.